These T cell receptor beta chains were read from a single sample in a study of shared clonotypes between healthy human individuals. Sequencing used immunoSEQ multiplex PCR; TCRdb keeps in-frame clones, though not all of them. The sample has 2,500,000 or so clones, around 90% seen once. Sequenced sample: naive CD4+ T cells sorted from blood. The receptors here all came from a man between 18 and 29 years old in good health. Both conserved end residues are part of each CDR3. The D gene is left open where the match is weak. A row's size may be missing; if present it is once, few, many or a size class.

clone size,V gene,J gene,D gene,CDR3 DNA,CDR3 protein
NA,TRBV5-4,TRBJ2-3,TRBD2,TGTGCCAGCAGCGAGCCGGGACTAGCGGGCGGGCGCACAGATACGCAGTATTTT,CASSEPGLAGGRTDTQYF
NA,TRBV6-5,TRBJ1-1,NA,TGTGCCAGCAGTTACAAAGCGGGGCAGCAAGCTTTCTTT,CASSYKAGQQAFF
once,TRBV7-3,TRBJ2-2,TRBD2,TGTGCCAGCAGCTCTACTAGCGAGGGAAGCGGGGAGCTGTTTTTT,CASSSTSEGSGELFF
few,TRBV28,TRBJ1-1,NA,TGTGCCAGCAGTTTTCAAATGAACACTGAAGCTTTCTTT,CASSFQMNTEAFF
NA,TRBV13,TRBJ2-2,NA,TGTGCCAGCAGCCTGACGGCCTACTATCGACCTACCGCGACAGACACCGGGGAGCTGTTTTTT,CASSLTAYYRPTATDTGELFF
NA,TRBV7-8,TRBJ1-4,NA,TGTGCCAGCAGCTGGACACTCTCTAATGAAAAACTGTTTTTT,CASSWTLSNEKLFF
NA,TRBV2,TRBJ2-5,NA,TGTGCCAGCTCTACCGACGTTTACCAAGAGACCCAGTACTTC,CASSTDVYQETQYF
NA,TRBV5-5,TRBJ1-6,TRBD1,TGTGCCAGCAGCTTGTTAGGGACAGATAATTCACCCCTCCACTTT,CASSLLGTDNSPLHF
NA,TRBV27,TRBJ2-1,TRBD2,TGTGCCAGCAGTCCGCGAGGGACTAGCGGGAGCTACAATGAGCAGTTCTTC,CASSPRGTSGSYNEQFF
few,TRBV30,TRBJ1-5,NA,TGTGCCTGGAGTCCACAGGGACCCGTGAGTCAGCCCCAGCATTTT,CAWSPQGPVSQPQHF
NA,TRBV11-3,TRBJ2-3,NA,TGTGCCAGCAGCCCTCGGACTGAGGGAAGTACGCAGTATTTT,CASSPRTEGSTQYF
NA,TRBV11-2,TRBJ2-5,TRBD2,TGTGCCAGCAGCTTAGGTGGTGTATGGCGGGAGGGCCCCCAAGAGACCCAGTACTTC,CASSLGGVWREGPQETQYF
once,TRBV10-3,TRBJ2-7,TRBD2,TGTGCCATCAGCCGAGCGGGAGGAACCTACGAGCAGTACTTC,CAISRAGGTYEQYF
NA,TRBV6-5,TRBJ1-4,TRBD1,TGTGCCAGCAGGACAGGGGGACCTAATGAAAAACTGTTTTTT,CASRTGGPNEKLFF
NA,TRBV19,TRBJ2-7,NA,TGTGCCAGTAGTATCCATAAATCGGCCTACGAGCAGTACTTC,CASSIHKSAYEQYF
NA,TRBV6-6,TRBJ1-6,NA,TGTGCCAGCAGCTTCGGACTGGAGTATAATTCACCCCTCCACTTT,CASSFGLEYNSPLHF
NA,TRBV5-1,TRBJ2-6,TRBD1,TGCGCCAGCAGCTCCGGGACAGGTATGGGCTCTGGGGCCAACGTCCTGACTTTC,CASSSGTGMGSGANVLTF
NA,TRBV2,TRBJ1-5,NA,TGTGCCAGCACCGGAGAGGGAGGCAATCAGCCCCAGCATTTT,CASTGEGGNQPQHF
NA,TRBV7-2,TRBJ2-7,NA,TGTGCCAGCAGCCGACCCCTGGGGGCGGCCTACGAGCAGTACTTC,CASSRPLGAAYEQYF
once,TRBV19,TRBJ1-2,TRBD1,TGTGCCAGTACCTGGGACAGGGTTGGGTTTGGCTACACCTTC,CASTWDRVGFGYTF
NA,TRBV6-1,TRBJ2-7,NA,TGTGCCAGCAGTGGGGGGCGTTCCGAGCAGTACTTC,CASSGGRSEQYF
NA,TRBV6-5,TRBJ2-2,TRBD1,TGTGCCAGCAGTCAGACCGGGACAGGGGCCGGGGAGCTGTTTTTT,CASSQTGTGAGELFF
NA,TRBV5-1,TRBJ2-3,TRBD2,TGCGCCAGCAGCTTGCGGGGGGTGACAGATACGCAGTATTTT,CASSLRGVTDTQYF
NA,TRBV7-9,TRBJ2-6,NA,TGTGCCAGCAGCCCCCGGGCCTCCCCCCTCTCTGGGGCCAACGTCCTGACTTTC,CASSPRASPLSGANVLTF
NA,TRBV6-1,TRBJ2-1,NA,TGTGCCAGCAGAGTAGGGGCCGGGGCCTACAATGAGCAGTTCTTC,CASRVGAGAYNEQFF
NA,TRBV16,TRBJ2-4,NA,TGTGCCAGCAGCCCTTCTAGTGGAAACATTCAGTACTTC,CASSPSSGNIQYF
NA,TRBV5-1,TRBJ1-1,NA,TGCGCCAGCAGCAGCAACTCGTTGGGAACTTTCTTT,CASSSNSLGTFF
NA,TRBV16,TRBJ1-4,TRBD1,TGTGCCAGCAGCCGCAACCGGGACAGGGGAGGAGGACTGTTTTTT,CASSRNRDRGGGLFF
NA,TRBV5-5,TRBJ2-7,NA,TGTGCCAGCAGCTTGGACCCAGGGTTTTCGGTCGTCCTTACCTACGAGCAGTACTTC,CASSLDPGFSVVLTYEQYF
NA,TRBV27,TRBJ2-1,NA,TGTGCCAGCAGGGTTCGCTCCTACAATGAGCAGTTCTTC,CASRVRSYNEQFF
NA,TRBV11-2,TRBJ2-1,NA,TGTGCCAGCAGACACGAGTTGATACAGTTCTTC,CASRHELIQFF
NA,TRBV5-8,TRBJ1-6,NA,TGTGCCAGCAGCTTGGGGCGGGCACAGTCTAATTCACCCCTCCACTTT,CASSLGRAQSNSPLHF